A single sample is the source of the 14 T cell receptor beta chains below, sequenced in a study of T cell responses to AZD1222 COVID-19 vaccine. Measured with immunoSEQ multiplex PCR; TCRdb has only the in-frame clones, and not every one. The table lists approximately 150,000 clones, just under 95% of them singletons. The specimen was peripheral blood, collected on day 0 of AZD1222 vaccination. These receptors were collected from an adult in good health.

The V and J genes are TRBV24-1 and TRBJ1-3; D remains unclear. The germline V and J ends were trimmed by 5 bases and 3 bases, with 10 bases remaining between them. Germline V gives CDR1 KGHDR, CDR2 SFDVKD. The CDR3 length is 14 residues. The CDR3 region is CATSGGVDGNTIYF. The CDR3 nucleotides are TGTGCCACCAGTGGTGGGGTAGATGGAAACACCATATATTTT.

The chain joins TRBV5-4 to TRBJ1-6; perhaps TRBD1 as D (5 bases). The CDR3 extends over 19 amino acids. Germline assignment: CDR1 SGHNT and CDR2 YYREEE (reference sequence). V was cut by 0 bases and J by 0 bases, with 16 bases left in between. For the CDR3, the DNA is TGTGCCAGCAGCTTGGACAGGCCCCCCAGAAGCTCCTATAATTCACCCCTCCACTTT. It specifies CASSLDRPPRSSYNSPLHF.

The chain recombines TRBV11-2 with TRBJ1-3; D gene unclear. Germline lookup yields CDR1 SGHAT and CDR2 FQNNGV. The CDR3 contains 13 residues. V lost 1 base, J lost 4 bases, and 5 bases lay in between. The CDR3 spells CASSLVGGNTIYF. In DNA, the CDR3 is TGTGCCAGCAGCTTAGTAGGGGGAAACACCATATATTTT.

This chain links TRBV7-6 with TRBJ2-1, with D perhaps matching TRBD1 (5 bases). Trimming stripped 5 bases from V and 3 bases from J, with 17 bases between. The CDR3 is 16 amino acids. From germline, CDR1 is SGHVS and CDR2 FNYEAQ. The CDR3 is CASSPLLGPDYNEQFF. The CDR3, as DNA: TGTGCCAGCAGCCCCCTGTTGGGGCCCGACTACAATGAGCAGTTCTTC.

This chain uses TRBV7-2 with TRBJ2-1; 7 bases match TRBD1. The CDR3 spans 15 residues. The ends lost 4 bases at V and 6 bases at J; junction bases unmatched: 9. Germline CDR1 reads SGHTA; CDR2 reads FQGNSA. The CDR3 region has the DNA TGTGCCAGCAGCTCCCGACAGGGTTTGTCCAATGAGCAGTTCTTC. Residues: CASSSRQGLSNEQFF.

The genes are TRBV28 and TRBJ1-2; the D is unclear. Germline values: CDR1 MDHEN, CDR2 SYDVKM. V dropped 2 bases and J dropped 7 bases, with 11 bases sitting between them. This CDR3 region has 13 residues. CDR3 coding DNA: TGTGCCAGCAGTTTACCCGGGGTTACTGGCTACACCTTC. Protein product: CASSLPGVTGYTF.

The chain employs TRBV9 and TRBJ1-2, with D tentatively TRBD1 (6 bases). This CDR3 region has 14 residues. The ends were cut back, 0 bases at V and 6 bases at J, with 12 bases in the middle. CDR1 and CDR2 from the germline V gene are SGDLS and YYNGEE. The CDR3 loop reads CASSVAQGRDGYTF. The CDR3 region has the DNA TGTGCCAGCAGCGTAGCCCAGGGGCGAGATGGCTACACCTTC. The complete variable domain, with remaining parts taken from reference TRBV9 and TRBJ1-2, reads DSGVTQTPKHLITATGQRVTLRCSPRSGDLSVYWYQQSLDQGLQFLIQYYNGEERAKGNILERFSAQQFPDLHSELNLSSLELGDSALYFCASSVAQGRDGYTFGSGTRLTVV.

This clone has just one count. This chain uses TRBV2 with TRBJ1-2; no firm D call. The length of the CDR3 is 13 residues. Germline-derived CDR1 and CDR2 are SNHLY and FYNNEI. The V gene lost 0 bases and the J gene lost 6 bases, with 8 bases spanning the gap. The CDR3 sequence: CASSEALRDGYTF. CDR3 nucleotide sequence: TGTGCCAGCAGTGAAGCGCTTCGGGATGGCTACACCTTC.

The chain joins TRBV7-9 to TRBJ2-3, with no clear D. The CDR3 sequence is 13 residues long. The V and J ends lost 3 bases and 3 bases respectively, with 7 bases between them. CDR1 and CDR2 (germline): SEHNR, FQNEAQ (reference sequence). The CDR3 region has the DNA TGTGCCAGCAGCTTTGGTATGACAGATACGCAGTATTTT. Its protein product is CASSFGMTDTQYF.

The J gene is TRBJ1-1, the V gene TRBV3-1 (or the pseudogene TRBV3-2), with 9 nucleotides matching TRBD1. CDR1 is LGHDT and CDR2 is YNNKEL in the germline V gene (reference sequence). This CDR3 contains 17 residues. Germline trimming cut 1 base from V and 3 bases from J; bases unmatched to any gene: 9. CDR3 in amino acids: CASSQGQGVGTYTEAFF. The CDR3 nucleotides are TGTGCCAGCAGCCAAGGACAGGGGGTTGGGACGTACACTGAAGCTTTCTTT.

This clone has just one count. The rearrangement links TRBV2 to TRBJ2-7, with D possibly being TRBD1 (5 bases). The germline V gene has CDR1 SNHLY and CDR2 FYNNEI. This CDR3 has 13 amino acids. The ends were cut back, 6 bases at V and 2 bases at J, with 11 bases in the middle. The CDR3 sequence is CASRVRQPYEQYF. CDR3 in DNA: TGTGCCAGCAGAGTCCGACAGCCCTACGAGCAGTACTTC.

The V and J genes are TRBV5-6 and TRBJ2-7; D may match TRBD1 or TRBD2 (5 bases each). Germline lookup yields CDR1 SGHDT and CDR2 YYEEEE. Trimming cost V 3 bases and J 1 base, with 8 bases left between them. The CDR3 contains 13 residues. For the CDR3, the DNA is TGTGCCAGCAGCTGGGACCTTTCCTACGAGCAGTACTTC. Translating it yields CASSWDLSYEQYF.

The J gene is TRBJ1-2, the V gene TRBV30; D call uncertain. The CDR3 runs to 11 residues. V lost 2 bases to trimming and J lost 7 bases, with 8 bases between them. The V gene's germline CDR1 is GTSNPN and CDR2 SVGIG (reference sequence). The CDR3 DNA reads TGTGCCTGGAGTCAAGGATCTGGCTACACCTTC. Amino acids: CAWSQGSGYTF.

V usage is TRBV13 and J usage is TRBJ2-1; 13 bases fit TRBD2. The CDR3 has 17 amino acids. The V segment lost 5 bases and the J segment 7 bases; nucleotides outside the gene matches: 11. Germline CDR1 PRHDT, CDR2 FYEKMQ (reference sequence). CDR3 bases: TGTGCCAGCAGCGAAGGGACTAGCGGGGAACGCGGGAATGAGCAGTTCTTC. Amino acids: CASSEGTSGERGNEQFF.